Following are 28 T cell receptor beta chains from one sample sequenced in a study of blood T cell repertoires in COVID-19. Profiled with immunoSEQ multiplex PCR; TCRdb holds only in-frame clones, not every one. The sample shows almost 30,000 clones, about two thirds of them seen only once. The material sequenced was peripheral blood. These receptors all come from a human donor in a cohort sampled during active COVID-19.

This chain connects TRBV7-9 to TRBJ2-7, with 8 bases that match TRBD1. The CDR3 contains 11 residues. Trimming cost V 4 bases and J 7 bases; bases outside gene matches: 0. CDR1 is SEHNR and CDR2 is FQNEAQ in the germline V gene (reference sequence). CDR3 sequence: CASSWDREQYF. CDR3 nucleotides: TGTGCCAGCAGCTGGGACAGGGAGCAGTACTTC. Combining the CDR3 with reference TRBV7-9 and TRBJ2-7 gives the whole variable domain DTGVSQNPRHKITKRGQNVTFRCDPISEHNRLYWYRQTLGQGPEFLTYFQNEAQLEKSRLLSDRFSAERPKGSFSTLEIQRTEQGDSAMYLCASSWDREQYFGPGTRLTVT.

The genes are TRBV11-2 and TRBJ1-3; unclear D gene. V lost 5 bases and J lost 10, with 18 bases in between. The CDR3 runs 14 residues. Germline V CDR1 and CDR2: SGHAT, FQNNGV. The CDR3, as DNA: TGTGCCAGCAGCCCCCCCCAGAGTGGCGGGACCATATATTTT. Residues: CASSPPQSGGTIYF.

The chain employs TRBV18 and TRBJ2-3, with 7 bases that match TRBD1. V shed 6 bases and J 1 base; nucleotides not matched to a gene: 4. The CDR3 consists of 14 residues. Per germline, CDR1 KGHSH and CDR2 LQKENI. Here the CDR3 DNA reads TGTGCCAGCTCCGGGACAGCCCGCACAGATACGCAGTATTTT. Residues: CASSGTARTDTQYF.

The chain has TRBV4-3 and TRBJ2-1; TRBD2 matches at 9 bases. This CDR3 has 16 amino acids. The junction had 4 bases not matched to a gene; V was cut back by 0 bases and J by 4 bases. Germline CDR1 is LGHNA and CDR2 is YSLEER. In DNA form, the CDR3 reads TGCGCCAGCAGCCAAGATGCGGGGGGGCCTTACAATGAGCAGTTCTTC. Translated, it gives CASSQDAGGPYNEQFF.

The genes are TRBV6-5 and TRBJ2-7; 8 bases match TRBD1. The V and J ends lost 11 bases and 9 bases, in that order; junction bases with no gene match: 12. The germline CDR1 and CDR2 sequences are MNHEY and SVGAGI. The CDR3 has 12 amino acids. The DNA of the CDR3 is TGTGCCTGTCAGACAGGGGAGGTCGCGCAGTACTTC. It translates to CACQTGEVAQYF.

This clone occurred a few times. The V gene is TRBV7-2, the J gene TRBJ2-7, with D possibly TRBD1 on 6 matching bases. Trimming pared 2 bases from V and 5 bases from J, leaving 10 bases between. CDR3 length equals 13 residues. Germline loops: CDR1 SGHTA, CDR2 FQGNSA. The CDR3, as DNA: TGTGCCAGCAGCTTAATGGACAGTGACGAGCAGTACTTC. It yields the protein CASSLMDSDEQYF.

The chain couples TRBV6-5 to TRBJ1-5; TRBD1 matches 9 bases. Per germline, CDR1 MNHEY and CDR2 SVGAGI. The J segment lost 6 bases and the V segment lost 6 bases, leaving 6 bases of the junction unmatched. This CDR3 is built from 14 residues. For the CDR3, the DNA is TGTGCCAGCAGCCGACAGGGGGAGAGTCAGCCCCAGCATTTT. Protein product: CASSRQGESQPQHF.

The rearrangement links TRBV20-1 to TRBJ1-1; the D gene is possibly TRBD1 (5 bases). This CDR3 is 11 amino acids long. CDR1 is DFQATT and CDR2 is SNEGSKA in the germline V gene (reference sequence). V dropped 8 bases and J dropped 1 base, with 8 bases sitting between them. Here the CDR3 reads CSSQGNTEAFF. The CDR3 DNA reads TGCAGTTCTCAGGGGAACACTGAAGCTTTCTTT.

This chain uses TRBV7-2 with TRBJ1-1; D unresolved. There are 13 residues in the CDR3. The germline gives CDR1 SGHTA, CDR2 FQGNSA. Trimming removed 3 bases from V and 8 bases from J, with 13 bases in between. Written as DNA, the CDR3 is TGTGCCAGCAGCTTGCCGACTATTGGGGAAGCTTTCTTT. It is translated as CASSLPTIGEAFF.

This chain uses TRBV7-9 with TRBJ2-1, with TRBD2 matching 10 bases. The V and J ends lost 9 bases and 9 bases, in that order; junction bases with no gene match: 8. The CDR3 extends over 13 amino acids. The germline CDR1 and CDR2 sequences are SEHNR and FQNEAQ (reference sequence). The CDR3 region has the DNA TGTGCCAGAGGGAGCGGGAGGGAAGGTGAGCAGTTCTTC. Encoded protein: CARGSGREGEQFF.

The chain couples TRBV6-4 to TRBJ2-1, with 10 positions matching TRBD2. Germline values: CDR1 MRHNA, CDR2 SNTAGT. This CDR3 spans 16 amino acids. Losses at the gene ends were 6 bases for V and 1 base for J; bases not matched to a gene: 6. CDR3 loop: CASSERGGSSYNEQFF. CDR3 sequence (DNA): TGTGCCAGCAGCGAGCGGGGGGGGTCTTCCTACAATGAGCAGTTCTTC.

The V gene is TRBV12-3 or TRBV12-4, the J gene TRBJ1-6, with D unresolved. This CDR3 has 12 residues. V lost 5 bases and J lost 7, with 6 bases in between. The CDR3 bases are TGTGCCAGCAGTCCAAGCAATTCACCCCTCCACTTT. Translated: CASSPSNSPLHF.

The chain links TRBV28 to TRBJ1-4; the D is unclear. Germline CDR1 and CDR2: MDHEN and SYDVKM. This CDR3 region has 13 residues. V was cut by 6 bases and J by 7 bases, with 12 bases left in between. CDR3 amino acids: CASSHGGPEKLFF. CDR3 sequence (DNA): TGTGCCAGCAGCCATGGAGGGCCTGAAAAACTGTTTTTT. The variable domain in full, completed from reference TRBV28 and TRBJ1-4, reads DVKVTQSSRYLVKRTGEKVFLECVQDMDHENMFWYRQDPGLGLRLIYFSYDVKMKEKGDIPEGYSVSREKKERFSLILESASTNQTSMYLCASSHGGPEKLFFGSGTQLSVL.

The chain uses TRBV19 and TRBJ1-5, with 9 bases lining up with TRBD1. This CDR3 region has 16 residues. V was clipped by 2 bases and J by 6 bases; unmatched bases: 8. Germline V gene data show CDR1 as LNHDA and CDR2 as SQIVND (reference sequence). CDR3 sequence (DNA): TGTGCCAGTAGTATAAGGTCTGGACAGGGGCCTCAGCCCCAGCATTTT. Amino acids: CASSIRSGQGPQPQHF.

The CDR3 nucleotides read TGTGCCAGCAGCTTCCGGGAGGGTCGGACCGGGGAGCTGTTTTTT. Its protein is CASSFREGRTGELFF. This sequence joins TRBV7-2 and TRBJ2-2, with 8 bases matching TRBD2. V lost 3 bases, J lost 5 bases, and 5 bases stayed unmatched. CDR3 length equals 15 residues. In germline, CDR1 is SGHTA, CDR2 FQGNSA. Using reference TRBV7-2 and TRBJ2-2 for the parts outside the CDR3, the full variable domain is GAGVSQSPSNKVTEKGKDVELRCDPISGHTALYWYRQSLGQGLEFLIYFQGNSAPDKSGLPSDRFSAERTGGSVSTLTIQRTQQEDSAVYLCASSFREGRTGELFFGEGSRLTVL.

The table lists this clone with a few counts. The rearrangement joins TRBV18 to TRBJ2-5, with TRBD2 matching 8 bases. Germline-derived CDR1 and CDR2 are KGHSH and LQKENI. Trimming at V came to 6 bases and at J to 2 bases, leaving 14 bases not matched to a gene. The CDR3 loop spans 17 amino acids. The DNA of the CDR3 is TGTGCCAGCTCCCTCCAGCGGGGGAACTCGTTTCAAGAGACCCAGTACTTC. This codes for CASSLQRGNSFQETQYF. The full variable domain, in which reference TRBV18 and TRBJ2-5 provide the parts outside the CDR3, is NAGVMQNPRHLVRRRGQEARLRCSPMKGHSHVYWYRQLPEEGLKFMVYLQKENIIDESGMPKERFSAEFPKEGPSILRIQQVVRGDSAAYFCASSLQRGNSFQETQYFGPGTRLLVL.

The chain has TRBV10-3 and TRBJ2-3; TRBD1 matches at 8 bases. The CDR3 runs 15 residues. Per germline, CDR1 ENHRY and CDR2 SYGVKD. V shed 6 bases and J 3 bases; nucleotides not matched to a gene: 8. CDR3 sequence (DNA): TGTGCCATCAGGGACGGACAGGGAGGTACAGATACGCAGTATTTT. This translates into CAIRDGQGGTDTQYF.

Only a few counts were recorded for this clone. The CDR3 spells CASSSRDREGYTF. The CDR3 DNA sequence: TGTGCCAGCAGTTCCCGGGACAGGGAAGGCTACACCTTC. The chain links TRBV6-2 or TRBV6-3 to TRBJ1-2; 9 bases are shared with TRBD1. CDR3 length equals 13 residues. V dropped 4 bases and J dropped 8; count of bases not matched to a gene: 5. Germline values: CDR1 MNHEY, CDR2 SVGEGT.

V and J are TRBV18 and TRBJ1-1; 8 bases agree with TRBD1. In germline, CDR1 is KGHSH, CDR2 LQKENI. V was clipped by 3 bases and J by 3 bases; unmatched bases: 6. This CDR3 comprises 15 residues. The DNA of the CDR3 is TGTGCCAGCTCACCGCGGACAGGGTGGGACACTGAAGCTTTCTTT. Translated, it gives CASSPRTGWDTEAFF. Together with reference TRBV18 and TRBJ1-1, the CDR3 gives the full variable domain: NAGVMQNPRHLVRRRGQEARLRCSPMKGHSHVYWYRQLPEEGLKFMVYLQKENIIDESGMPKERFSAEFPKEGPSILRIQQVVRGDSAAYFCASSPRTGWDTEAFFGQGTRLTVV.

This clone has a handful of counts. The CDR3 sequence is CAWRFQINSPLHF. CDR3 sequence (DNA): TGTGCCTGGAGGTTCCAGATCAATTCACCCCTCCACTTT. The chain is built from TRBV30 and TRBJ1-6; D not resolved. CDR1 and CDR2 (germline): GTSNPN, SVGIG (reference sequence). The CDR3 extends over 13 amino acids. Trimming shortened V by 3 bases and J by 7 bases, and 10 bases separated the two germline ends.

The V gene is TRBV4-3, the J gene TRBJ1-2; the D gene is possibly TRBD1 (5 bases). CDR1 and CDR2 from the germline V gene are LGHNA and YSLEER. This CDR3 spans 21 amino acids. Trimming removed 0 bases from V and 0 bases from J, with 26 bases in between. The CDR3 sequence is CASSQDRGLASWRGANYGYTF. DNA of the CDR3: TGCGCCAGCAGCCAAGATCGGGGACTCGCTTCATGGAGGGGCGCTAACTATGGCTACACCTTC.

The chain carries TRBV29-1 and TRBJ1-1; the D is unclear. The germline V and J ends were trimmed by 6 bases and 0 bases, with 8 bases remaining between them. Germline assignment: CDR1 SQVTM and CDR2 ANQGSEA. CDR3 length: 12 residues. The CDR3: CSVEHMNTEAFF. Written as DNA, the CDR3 is TGCAGCGTCGAACACATGAACACTGAAGCTTTCTTT. Using reference TRBV29-1 and TRBJ1-1 for the parts outside the CDR3, the full variable domain is SAVISQKPSRDICQRGTSLTIQCQVDSQVTMMFWYRQQPGQSLTLIATANQGSEATYESGFVIDKFPISRPNLTFSTLTVSNMSPEDSSIYLCSVEHMNTEAFFGQGTRLTVV.

This rearrangement joins TRBV6-5 to TRBJ1-2; 8 nucleotides line up with TRBD1. This CDR3 spans 14 amino acids. With 6 bases clipped from V and 7 bases from J, the junction kept 10 bases outside the gene matches. The V gene's germline CDR1 is MNHEY and CDR2 SVGAGI. The CDR3 nucleotides read TGTGCCAGCAGGCCTGCAGGGGGCCGCTTTGGCTACACCTTC. Translating it yields CASRPAGGRFGYTF.

The chain uses TRBV2 and TRBJ2-7; D perhaps matches TRBD2 (5 bases). The CDR3 length is 14 residues. Deletions cut 2 bases from V and 6 bases from J, with 14 bases between. The germline CDR1 and CDR2 sequences are SNHLY and FYNNEI. This chain's CDR3 is CASSERGLPGEQYF. The CDR3 coding sequence is TGTGCCAGCAGTGAACGCGGGCTCCCCGGCGAGCAGTACTTC.

The chain couples TRBV7-2 to TRBJ1-1, with D uncertain. Germline lookup yields CDR1 SGHTA and CDR2 FQGNSA. V was trimmed by 2 bases and J by 3 bases, leaving 13 bases between them. CDR3 length: 15 residues. The CDR3 bases are TGTGCCAGCAGCTTAATGCCTGGGCCTGACACTGAAGCTTTCTTT. This gives the protein CASSLMPGPDTEAFF.

The chain joins TRBV7-3 to TRBJ2-1, with D perhaps matching TRBD2 (6 bases). This CDR3 comprises 16 residues. From germline, CDR1 is SGHTA and CDR2 FQGTGA. Trimming took 0 bases from V and 0 from J, leaving 9 bases between them. CDR3 DNA sequence: TGTGCCAGCAGCTTAACGACCGGGAGCTCCTACAATGAGCAGTTCTTC. Translating it yields CASSLTTGSSYNEQFF.

The J gene is TRBJ1-4, the V gene TRBV2; 9 nucleotides align to TRBD1. CDR3 length equals 15 residues. J lost 4 bases, V lost 4 bases, and 4 bases had no gene match. Germline V CDR1 and CDR2: SNHLY, FYNNEI. The CDR3 sequence: CASSVQGAGNEKLFF. Written as DNA, the CDR3 is TGTGCCAGCAGTGTACAGGGGGCGGGTAATGAAAAACTGTTTTTT.

The chain joins TRBV6-2 or TRBV6-3 to TRBJ1-2; 7 bases map to TRBD1. The CDR3 is 13 amino acids. From germline, CDR1 is MNHEY and CDR2 SVGEGT. V lost 5 bases to trimming and J lost 3 bases; unmatched junction nucleotides: 3. The CDR3: CASSTGTDYGYTF. In DNA, the CDR3 is TGTGCCAGCAGTACCGGGACAGACTATGGCTACACCTTC.